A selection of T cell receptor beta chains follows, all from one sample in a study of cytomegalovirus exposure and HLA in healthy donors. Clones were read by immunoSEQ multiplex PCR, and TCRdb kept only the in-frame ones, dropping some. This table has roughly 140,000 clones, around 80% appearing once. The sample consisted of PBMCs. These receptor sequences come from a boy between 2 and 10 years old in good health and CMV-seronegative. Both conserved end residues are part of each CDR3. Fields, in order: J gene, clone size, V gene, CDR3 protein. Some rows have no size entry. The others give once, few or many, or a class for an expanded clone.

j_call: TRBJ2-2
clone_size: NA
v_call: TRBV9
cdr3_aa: CASSVAADTGELFF

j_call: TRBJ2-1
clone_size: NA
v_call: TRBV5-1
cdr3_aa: CASSLELAGYNEQFF

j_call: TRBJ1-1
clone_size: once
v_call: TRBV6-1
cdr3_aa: CASLPGVPTEAFF

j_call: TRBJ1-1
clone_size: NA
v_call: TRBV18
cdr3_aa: CASSPVEGLNTEAFF

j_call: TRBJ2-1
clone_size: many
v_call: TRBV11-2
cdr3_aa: CASSLAGSTGNEQFF

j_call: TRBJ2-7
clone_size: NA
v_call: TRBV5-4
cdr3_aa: CASSQEDEQYF

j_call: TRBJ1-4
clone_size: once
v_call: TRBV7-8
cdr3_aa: CASSHLFATNEKLFF

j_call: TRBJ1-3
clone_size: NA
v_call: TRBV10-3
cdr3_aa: CAISESGASGNTIYF

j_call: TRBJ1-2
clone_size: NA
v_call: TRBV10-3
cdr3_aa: CAISDSLGQGNYGYTF

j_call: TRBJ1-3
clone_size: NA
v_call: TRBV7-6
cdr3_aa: CASSFQGQAGNTIYF

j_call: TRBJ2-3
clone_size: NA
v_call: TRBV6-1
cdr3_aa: CASSGGLAVGTDTQYF

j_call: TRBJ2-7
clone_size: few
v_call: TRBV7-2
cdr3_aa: CASSLYASRDRSYF

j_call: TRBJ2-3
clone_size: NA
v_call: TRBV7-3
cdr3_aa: CASSPDLAGGPDTQYF

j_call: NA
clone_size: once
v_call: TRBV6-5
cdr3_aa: CASSYSARRSEQYF

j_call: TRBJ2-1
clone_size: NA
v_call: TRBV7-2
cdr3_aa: CASSRLAGGPSNEQFF

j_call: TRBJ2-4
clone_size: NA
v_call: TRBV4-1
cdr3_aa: CASSQEYGTAVGNIQYF

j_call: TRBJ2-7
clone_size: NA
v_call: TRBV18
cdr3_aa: CASSPSRQSRGDVREQYF

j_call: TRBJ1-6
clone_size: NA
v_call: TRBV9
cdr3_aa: CASSVGGGRGNSPLHF